The clone carrying this TCR beta chain was detected once. Its matching antigen is unknown. The data belong to a study of cytomegalovirus exposure and HLA in healthy donors. Points from the study as a whole: In vitro work confirmed that three CMV-associated chains recognize CMV antigens.

Use of 60 Vbeta and 13 Jbeta primers characterized the PCR. Generated by immunoSEQ multiplex PCR, the TCRdb table keeps only in-frame clones and is missing some. The sample includes 150,000 to 200,000 clones, 75% to 90% of them seen just once. V was trimmed by 5 bases and J by 0 bases, leaving 17 bases between them. This CDR3 is built from 17 residues. Germline-derived CDR1 and CDR2 are LNHDA and SQIVND (reference sequence). This rearrangement joins TRBV19 to TRBJ1-5; no clear D gene. Source material: PBMCs. The origin of this receptor is a male donor in good health and CMV-seropositive. The CDR3 DNA is TGTGCCAGTAGTCCCCTGGAGTCGGGTTATAGCAATCAGCCCCAGCATTTT. This codes for CASSPLESGYSNQPQHF.